Sequencing of this T cell receptor beta chain was carried out in a study of cytomegalovirus exposure and HLA in healthy donors. The wider study: The same platform was used for the roughly 120 validation repertoires as for the roughly 660 first-cohort repertoires, as reported in a later analysis.

Clones were read by immunoSEQ multiplex PCR, and TCRdb kept only the in-frame ones, dropping some. The sample contains approximately 270,000 clones, 80% to 90% of which appear only once. Study-wide results and limits: The study labeled 170 or so TCR beta chains cytomegalovirus-associated.

On this clone: Its antigen is still unknown.

The TCR originated in a woman under 30 in good health and CMV-seronegative. Sequenced: PBMCs.

The chain's CDR3 is CASSYYGTVIYNEQFF. The CDR3 nucleotides read TGTGCCAGCAGTTACTATGGGACAGTAATCTACAATGAGCAGTTCTTC. The V call is TRBV6-6, the J call TRBJ2-1, with 7 bases matching TRBD1. Germline V CDR1 and CDR2: MNHNY, SVGAGI (reference sequence). Losses at the gene ends were 1 base for V and 3 bases for J; bases not matched to a gene: 6. CDR3 length equals 16 residues.